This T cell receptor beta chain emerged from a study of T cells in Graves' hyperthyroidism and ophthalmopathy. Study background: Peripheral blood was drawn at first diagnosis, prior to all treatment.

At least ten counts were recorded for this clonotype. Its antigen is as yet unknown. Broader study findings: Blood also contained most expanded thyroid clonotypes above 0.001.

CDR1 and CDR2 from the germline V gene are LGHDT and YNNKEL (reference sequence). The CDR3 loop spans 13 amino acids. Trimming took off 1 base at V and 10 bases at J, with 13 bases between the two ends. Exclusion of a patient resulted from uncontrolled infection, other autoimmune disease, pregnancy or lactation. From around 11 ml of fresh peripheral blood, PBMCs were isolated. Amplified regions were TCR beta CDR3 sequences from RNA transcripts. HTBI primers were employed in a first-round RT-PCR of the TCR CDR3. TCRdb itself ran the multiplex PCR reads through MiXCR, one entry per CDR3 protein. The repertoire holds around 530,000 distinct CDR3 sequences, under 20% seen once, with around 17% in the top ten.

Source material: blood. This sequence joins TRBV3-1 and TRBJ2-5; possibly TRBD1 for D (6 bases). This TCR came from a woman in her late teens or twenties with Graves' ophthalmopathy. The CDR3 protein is CASSQGTAQSQYF. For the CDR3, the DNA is TGTGCCAGCAGCCAAGGGACAGCACAGAGCCAGTACTTC.